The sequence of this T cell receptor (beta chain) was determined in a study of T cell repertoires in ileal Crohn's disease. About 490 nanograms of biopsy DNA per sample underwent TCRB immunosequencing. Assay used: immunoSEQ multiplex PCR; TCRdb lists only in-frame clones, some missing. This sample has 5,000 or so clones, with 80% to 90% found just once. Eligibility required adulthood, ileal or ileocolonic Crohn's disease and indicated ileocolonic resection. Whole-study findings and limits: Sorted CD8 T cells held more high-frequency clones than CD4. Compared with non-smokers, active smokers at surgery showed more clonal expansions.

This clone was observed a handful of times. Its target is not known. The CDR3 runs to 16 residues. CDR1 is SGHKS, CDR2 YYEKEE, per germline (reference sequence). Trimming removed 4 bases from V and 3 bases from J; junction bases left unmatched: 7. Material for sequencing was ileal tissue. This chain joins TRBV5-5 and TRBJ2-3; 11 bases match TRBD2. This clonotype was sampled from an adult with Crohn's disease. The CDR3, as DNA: TGTGCCAGCAGCCTACCTAGCGGGGGGATTACAGATACGCAGTATTTT. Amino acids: CASSLPSGGITDTQYF.